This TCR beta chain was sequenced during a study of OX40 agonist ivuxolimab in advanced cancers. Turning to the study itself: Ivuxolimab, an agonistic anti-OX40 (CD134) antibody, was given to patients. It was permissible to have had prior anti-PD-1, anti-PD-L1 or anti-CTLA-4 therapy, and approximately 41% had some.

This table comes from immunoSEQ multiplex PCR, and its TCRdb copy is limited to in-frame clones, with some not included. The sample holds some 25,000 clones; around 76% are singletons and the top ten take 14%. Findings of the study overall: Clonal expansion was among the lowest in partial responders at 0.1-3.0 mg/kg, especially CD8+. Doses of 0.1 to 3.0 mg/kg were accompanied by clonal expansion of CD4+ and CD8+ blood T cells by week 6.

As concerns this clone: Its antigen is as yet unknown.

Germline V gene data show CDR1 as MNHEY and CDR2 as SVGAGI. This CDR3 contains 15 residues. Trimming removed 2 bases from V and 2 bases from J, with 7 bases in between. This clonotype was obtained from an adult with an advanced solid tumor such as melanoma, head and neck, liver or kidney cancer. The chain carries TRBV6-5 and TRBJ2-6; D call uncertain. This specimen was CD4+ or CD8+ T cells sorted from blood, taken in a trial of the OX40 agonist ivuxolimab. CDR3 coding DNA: TGTGCCAGCAGTTACGGTCTCCCTGGGGCCAACGTCCTGACTTTC. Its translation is CASSYGLPGANVLTF.